A single sample gave rise to the 10 T cell receptor beta chains below, sequenced in a study of T cell repertoires in cytomegalovirus infection. No cognate antigen is known for these TCRs. TCRdb re-called the reads with MiXCR, one entry per CDR3 protein. The table lists about 60,000 distinct CDR3 sequences, 25% to 40% of them singletons. The sample consisted of PBMCs, sequenced either directly or after in vitro stimulation (not recorded which). These receptors originate from a human donor in good health (CMV status not recorded). Some clones in this sample may be carry-over from other donors' samples.

This sequence joins TRBV4-3 and TRBJ2-7, with 9 positions matching TRBD2. The CDR3 sequence is 14 residues long. With 4 bases clipped from V and 7 bases from J, the junction kept 8 bases outside the gene matches. Germline loops: CDR1 LGHNA, CDR2 YSLEER. The CDR3 reads CASSRTSDLYEQYF. The DNA of the CDR3 is TGCGCCAGCAGCCGGACTAGCGACCTGTATGAGCAGTACTTC.

This clonotype appeared a few times. CDR3 sequence: CASSQDIGGYYEQYF. CDR3 bases: TGCGCCAGCAGCCAAGATATCGGGGGTTATTACGAGCAGTACTTC. The J gene is TRBJ2-7, the V gene TRBV4-1, with D tentatively TRBD2 (6 bases). The length of the CDR3 is 15 residues. Looked up from germline, CDR1 is MGHRA and CDR2 is YSYEKL. V shed 0 bases and J shed 4 bases, with 13 bases lying between them.

This clonotype was picked up a small number of times. V is TRBV6-2 or TRBV6-3 and J is TRBJ2-7, with 8 positions matching TRBD2. The CDR3 consists of 17 residues. Germline CDR1 reads MNHEY; CDR2 reads SVGEGT. Trimming took 4 bases from V and 3 from J; bases not matched to a gene: 14. The CDR3 sequence: CASSSRLSGGKGYEQYF. CDR3 coding DNA: TGTGCCAGCAGTTCCCGTCTGTCGGGAGGGAAAGGCTACGAGCAGTACTTC.

The J gene is TRBJ2-3, the V gene TRBV5-1; D is ambiguous. CDR1 and CDR2 from the germline V gene are SGHRS and YFSETQ. The V and J ends lost 4 bases and 5 bases respectively, with 11 bases between them. CDR3 size: 13 residues. The CDR3 DNA is TGCGCCAGCAGCCTTGCAACGCGAGATACGCAGTATTTT. Translation gives CASSLATRDTQYF.

The chain combines TRBV5-6 with TRBJ2-5; 7 nucleotides agree with TRBD2. This CDR3 has 15 residues. Germline-derived CDR1 and CDR2 are SGHDT and YYEEEE. V was pared by 4 bases and J by 6 bases, with 12 bases of the junction left unmatched. DNA for the CDR3: TGTGCCAGCAGCGGTCCTATAGGGACTACCAAGACCCAGTACTTC. As protein: CASSGPIGTTKTQYF. The whole variable domain, filled in from reference TRBV5-6 and TRBJ2-5, reads DAGVTQSPTHLIKTRGQQVTLRCSPKSGHDTVSWYQQALGQGPQFIFQYYEEEERQRGNFPDRFSGHQFPNYSSELNVNALLLGDSALYLCASSGPIGTTKTQYFGPGTRLLVL.

The chain carries TRBV19 and TRBJ1-2; D perhaps matches TRBD1 (6 bases). The germline gives CDR1 LNHDA, CDR2 SQIVND (reference sequence). This CDR3 is 17 amino acids long. Trimming took off 6 bases at V and 4 bases at J, with 24 bases between the two ends. CDR3 amino acids: CASSGQTTSNRLYGYTF. CDR3 DNA sequence: TGTGCCAGTAGCGGACAGACTACTTCAAACCGGCTCTATGGCTACACCTTC.

V is TRBV12-3 or TRBV12-4 and J is TRBJ1-4, with 10 bases aligning to TRBD1. The CDR3 length is 13 residues. V shed 10 bases, J shed 5 bases, and the junction held 4 bases outside the gene matches. CDR3 nucleotides: TGTGCCACGACAGGGGGCGTAAATGAAAAACTGTTTTTT. Translated: CATTGGVNEKLFF.

The V gene is TRBV4-3, the J gene TRBJ1-4; D unresolved. The V end lost 1 base, the J end lost 10 bases, and 10 bases lay between the germline ends. The CDR3 runs to 13 residues. Germline assignment: CDR1 LGHNA and CDR2 YSLEER. CDR3 in amino acids: CASSQGPRGKLFF. In DNA, the CDR3 is TGCGCCAGCAGCCAAGGACCCCGAGGAAAACTGTTTTTT.

The chain recombines TRBV12-3 or TRBV12-4 with TRBJ2-5, with D possibly matching TRBD2 (5 bases). The CDR3 consists of 14 residues. V dropped 3 bases and J dropped 2 bases, with 10 bases sitting between them. The CDR3 nucleotides read TGTGCCAGCAGTTTTAACGGCGGGCAAGAGACCCAGTACTTC. The encoded protein is CASSFNGGQETQYF.

In its sample, this clonotype was seen many times. The V gene is TRBV7-8, the J gene TRBJ2-7; 8 bases agree with TRBD2. This CDR3 has 16 amino acids. The germline V gene has CDR1 SGHVS and CDR2 FQNEAQ. With V trimmed by 1 base and J by 5 bases, 10 bases remained unmatched. Here the CDR3 reads CASSLGGGRLRDEQYV. The CDR3 region has the DNA TGTGCCAGCAGCTTAGGGGGCGGGAGGTTGAGGGACGAGCAGTACGTC.